A single sample gave rise to the 31 T cell receptor beta chains below, sequenced in a study of naive and memory T cell subsets. General study results and limits: Especially in CD8 cells, naive repertoires contained a few larger clonotypes, possibly CD45RA-re-expressing memory cells.

Two oligonucleotides, mixed equimolar, formed the beta constant-region primer covering TRBC1 and TRBC2. The ligated cDNA underwent four PCR rounds using SP2 and nested alpha and beta constant-region primers. TCRdb reprocessed the UMI-ligation and nested PCR reads with MiXCR, giving one entry per CDR3 protein. The sample includes under 150,000 distinct CDR3 sequences, about 20% of them seen just once. For these receptors, no antigen is known. Sequenced material: naive CD8+ T cells from blood. Receptor source: a human donor in good health.

The chain couples TRBV27 to TRBJ2-7; 8 positions match TRBD1. CDR3 length equals 16 residues. The germline V gene has CDR1 MNHEY and CDR2 SMNVEV (reference sequence). The trim removed 5 bases at V and 5 bases at J, leaving 14 bases unmatched. Here the CDR3 DNA reads TGTGCCAGCAGTCCCCACGGACAGGGATCACTCCACGAGCAGTACTTC. As protein: CASSPHGQGSLHEQYF.

This rearrangement joins TRBV4-3 to TRBJ2-3; 8 bases align to TRBD2. This CDR3 spans 16 amino acids. Unmatched junction bases numbered 12, after V lost 4 bases and J lost 6 bases. Germline CDR1 reads LGHNA; CDR2 reads YSLEER. DNA for the CDR3: TGCGCCAGCAGCCTTCGGACTAGCTCGGAGGCGGATACGCAGTATTTT. This translates into CASSLRTSSEADTQYF.

In this sample, this clonotype turned up many times. The CDR3 reads CASSSPGTQNNEQFF. CDR3 nucleotides: TGTGCCAGCAGCTCCCCGGGCACACAGAACAATGAGCAGTTCTTC. The chain couples TRBV7-9 to TRBJ2-1; D call uncertain. CDR1 and CDR2 from the germline V gene are SEHNR and FQNEAQ (reference sequence). Deletions cut 4 bases from V and 5 bases from J, with 15 bases between. This CDR3 region has 15 residues.

The chain is built from TRBV20-1 and TRBJ1-5, with D unresolved. This CDR3 spans 15 amino acids. V gave up 3 bases and J gave up 5 bases, with 17 bases separating them. Germline V gene lookup returns CDR1 DFQATT and CDR2 SNEGSKA (reference sequence). Here the CDR3 DNA reads TGCAGTGCTAGCCGTACTTCGAGCCACGATCAGCCCCAGCATTTT. Translating it yields CSASRTSSHDQPQHF.

This clonotype was counted between two and nine times. The V and J genes are TRBV6-6 and TRBJ2-7; 8 bases map to TRBD2. In germline, CDR1 is MNHNY, CDR2 SVGAGI (reference sequence). The CDR3 runs to 17 residues. The V and J ends lost 0 bases and 7 bases, in that order; junction bases with no gene match: 14. CDR3 bases: TGTGCCAGCAGTTACTCGATTGCGGGAGGCCTCCCGGGGGAGCAGTACTTC. This codes for CASSYSIAGGLPGEQYF.

Only a few counts were recorded for this clonotype. This chain joins TRBV5-1 and TRBJ2-1; TRBD1 matches at 9 bases. The ends lost 4 bases at V and 3 bases at J; junction bases unmatched: 5. This CDR3 region has 15 residues. Germline V lookup: CDR1 SGHRS, CDR2 YFSETQ. CDR3 coding DNA: TGCGCCAGCAGCGTCGACAGGGGGATCTACAATGAGCAGTTCTTC. This codes for CASSVDRGIYNEQFF.

This clonotype has just a few counts. This chain links TRBV15 with TRBJ1-5; unclear D gene. Trimming stripped 8 bases from V and 0 bases from J, with 11 bases between. Germline assignment: CDR1 LNHNV and CDR2 YYDKDF (reference sequence). There are 14 residues in the CDR3. The CDR3 DNA follows: TGTGCCACCGCCCTTACGCATAGCAATCAGCCCCAGCATTTT. Translated: CATALTHSNQPQHF.

The chain recombines TRBV9 with TRBJ2-3; D possibly corresponds to TRBD2 (6 bases). CDR3 length: 16 amino acids. In germline, CDR1 is SGDLS, CDR2 YYNGEE. The V end was cut by 4 bases, the J end by 0 bases, with 15 bases between. Here the CDR3 DNA reads TGTGCCAGCAGCTCTCCCTCAGGGAGGAGCACAGATACGCAGTATTTT. Translation: CASSSPSGRSTDTQYF.

The chain links TRBV27 to TRBJ2-7, with D possibly matching TRBD1 (5 bases). The CDR3 totals 14 residues. Looked up from germline, CDR1 is MNHEY and CDR2 is SMNVEV (reference sequence). Trimming pared 2 bases from V and 3 bases from J, leaving 11 bases between. CDR3 nucleotides: TGTGCCAGCAGTTTAGGCGTAGGGGACTACGAGCAGTACTTC. Encoded protein: CASSLGVGDYEQYF.

This clonotype was seen only a few times. The V gene is TRBV7-9, the J gene TRBJ2-7; 7 nucleotides line up with TRBD1. The germline V gene encodes CDR1 SEHNR and CDR2 FQNEAQ (reference sequence). Trimming removed 5 bases from V and 3 bases from J; junction bases left unmatched: 10. The CDR3 has 15 residues. The CDR3 nucleotides are TGTGCCAGCAGCGGTCGAGGGGGCGAAGTCTACGAGCAGTACTTC. Its protein product is CASSGRGGEVYEQYF. Drawing the rest from reference TRBV7-9 and TRBJ2-7, the complete variable domain is DTGVSQNPRHKITKRGQNVTFRCDPISEHNRLYWYRQTLGQGPEFLTYFQNEAQLEKSRLLSDRFSAERPKGSFSTLEIQRTEQGDSAMYLCASSGRGGEVYEQYFGPGTRLTVT.

This clonotype has a handful of counts. V is TRBV5-1 and J is TRBJ2-1, with 16 nucleotides matching TRBD2. This CDR3 spans 16 amino acids. V trimming: 4 bases; J trimming: 9 bases; junction bases outside the gene matches: 7. The germline CDR1 and CDR2 sequences are SGHRS and YFSETQ. CDR3 sequence (DNA): TGCGCCAGCAGCCCAGGGACTAGCGGGAGGGCCGGTGAGCAGTTCTTC. It yields the protein CASSPGTSGRAGEQFF.

This clonotype showed up just a few times. The CDR3 loop reads CASSSVLTGGVNYGYTF. Here the CDR3 DNA reads TGTGCCAGCAGCTCCGTTTTGACAGGGGGCGTCAACTATGGCTACACCTTC. The V gene is TRBV5-4, the J gene TRBJ1-2, with 10 bases identical to TRBD1. The CDR3 sequence is 17 residues long. The germline V gene encodes CDR1 SGHNT and CDR2 YYREEE (reference sequence). V lost 3 bases to trimming and J lost 2 bases; unmatched junction nucleotides: 10.

A few counts support this clonotype. CDR3 amino acids: CAISEGSVGAYEQFF. In DNA form, the CDR3 reads TGTGCCATCAGTGAGGGGTCCGTAGGTGCCTATGAGCAGTTCTTC. V usage is TRBV10-3 and J usage is TRBJ2-1, with D uncertain. V shed 2 bases and J shed 8 bases, with 16 bases lying between them. The CDR3 runs 15 residues. Germline lookup yields CDR1 ENHRY and CDR2 SYGVKD.

The rearrangement links TRBV28 to TRBJ2-7; unclear D gene. Trimming removed 10 bases from V and 2 bases from J, with 18 bases in between. Germline V gives CDR1 MDHEN, CDR2 SYDVKM. The CDR3 has 14 amino acids. CDR3 nucleotide sequence: TGTGCCACCGGTGGGCGAGTGATGACCTACGAGCAGTACTTC. Translating gives CATGGRVMTYEQYF. Looking up the rest from reference TRBV28 and TRBJ2-7 gives the full variable domain: DVKVTQSSRYLVKRTGEKVFLECVQDMDHENMFWYRQDPGLGLRLIYFSYDVKMKEKGDIPEGYSVSREKKERFSLILESASTNQTSMYLCATGGRVMTYEQYFGPGTRLTVT.

This clonotype has more than one count but fewer than ten. The V gene is TRBV9, the J gene TRBJ1-1; the D is unclear. This CDR3 contains 15 residues. Germline CDR1 and CDR2: SGDLS and YYNGEE. Trimming pared 4 bases from V and 1 base from J, leaving 14 bases between. The CDR3 coding sequence is TGTGCCAGCAGCTTAGAAGGGAATCCGAACACTGAAGCTTTCTTT. Its protein product is CASSLEGNPNTEAFF.

The genes are TRBV28 and TRBJ1-5; D unclear. This CDR3 comprises 13 residues. Trimming left V 3 bases short and J 4 bases short, with 7 bases between. The germline CDR1 and CDR2 sequences are MDHEN and SYDVKM. The CDR3 nucleotides are TGTGCCAGCAGTTTTCCAGCGAATCAGCCCCAGCATTTT. Translated, it gives CASSFPANQPQHF.

The gene calls are TRBV6-6 and TRBJ2-7; 7 bases fit TRBD1. The germline CDR1 and CDR2 sequences are MNHNY and SVGAGI (reference sequence). The CDR3 consists of 12 residues. The V segment lost 11 bases and the J segment 2 bases; nucleotides outside the gene matches: 6. The CDR3 loop is CASGQKTYEQYF. As DNA, the CDR3 is TGTGCCTCGGGACAGAAAACCTACGAGCAGTACTTC.

V usage is TRBV27 and J usage is TRBJ2-3; D is unresolved. The CDR3 covers 13 residues. The V end was cut by 3 bases, the J end by 3 bases, with 7 bases between. Per the germline V gene, CDR1 is MNHEY and CDR2 is SMNVEV (reference sequence). The CDR3 here is CASSFFNTDTQYF. The CDR3 DNA sequence: TGTGCCAGCAGTTTCTTTAATACAGATACGCAGTATTTT.

V is TRBV24-1 and J is TRBJ2-7, with D possibly being TRBD1 (6 bases). This CDR3 has 20 residues. Trimming removed 2 bases at V and 4 bases at J, with 29 bases between. Per the germline V gene, CDR1 is KGHDR and CDR2 is SFDVKD. CDR3 nucleotide sequence: TGTGCCACCAGTGATTCGACAACCCACGCTCCAGGACAGAACCCATACGAGCAGTACTTC. The encoded protein is CATSDSTTHAPGQNPYEQYF.

The chain has TRBV19 and TRBJ2-1, with D perhaps TRBD2 (5 bases). The V gene's germline CDR1 is LNHDA and CDR2 SQIVND (reference sequence). The V end lost 5 bases, the J end lost 4 bases, and 15 bases lay between the germline ends. The CDR3 covers 15 residues. CDR3 residues: CASSPEPGYYNEQFF. The DNA of the CDR3 is TGTGCCAGTAGTCCTGAACCGGGATATTACAATGAGCAGTTCTTC.

The J gene is TRBJ2-2, the V gene TRBV10-3; 8 bases map to TRBD1. The CDR3 sequence is 14 residues long. Germline CDR1 is ENHRY and CDR2 is SYGVKD. After removal of 6 bases from V and 3 bases from J, the junction contained 3 bases not matched to a gene. The CDR3 sequence: CAISGQGYTGELFF. CDR3 bases: TGTGCCATCAGCGGACAGGGATACACCGGGGAGCTGTTTTTT.

The chain carries TRBV12-2 and TRBJ2-1; the table's TRBD1 call for D was not verified on the DNA. TRBV12-2 is an annotated pseudogene. The CDR3 is made up of 16 amino acids. The CDR3 coding sequence is TGTGCAAGTCGCTTAGGGTTCGGGCAGGCCTACAATGAGCAGTTCTTC. Its protein is CASRLGFGQAYNEQFF.

The chain recombines TRBV28 with TRBJ2-1; no definite D call. CDR3 length: 16 amino acids. Germline CDR1 reads MDHEN; CDR2 reads SYDVKM. Trimming shortened V by 5 bases and J by 0 bases, and 14 bases separated the two germline ends. CDR3 residues: CASSPPVILSYNEQFF. The CDR3 coding sequence is TGTGCCAGCAGTCCCCCAGTGATCCTCTCCTACAATGAGCAGTTCTTC.

The V gene is TRBV28, the J gene TRBJ1-4; maybe TRBD1 (6 bases). The V end was cut by 4 bases, the J end by 5 bases, with 29 bases between. Per the germline V gene, CDR1 is MDHEN and CDR2 is SYDVKM. The CDR3 has 20 residues. This CDR3 is CASSYERTETNPSKNEKLFF. The CDR3 DNA sequence: TGTGCCAGCAGTTATGAAAGGACAGAAACCAATCCCAGCAAAAATGAAAAACTGTTTTTT. Together with reference TRBV28 and TRBJ1-4, the CDR3 gives the full variable domain: DVKVTQSSRYLVKRTGEKVFLECVQDMDHENMFWYRQDPGLGLRLIYFSYDVKMKEKGDIPEGYSVSREKKERFSLILESASTNQTSMYLCASSYERTETNPSKNEKLFFGSGTQLSVL.

The chain has TRBV12-3 or TRBV12-4 and TRBJ1-2, with TRBD1 identical over 10 bases. V shed 3 bases and J 3 bases; nucleotides not matched to a gene: 7. The length of the CDR3 is 16 residues. The CDR3 nucleotides read TGTGCCAGCAGTTTGACATCGACAGGGGGCGACTATGGCTACACCTTC. Encoded protein: CASSLTSTGGDYGYTF.

This chain uses TRBV3-1 with TRBJ1-2; D may be TRBD1 (6 bases). V lost 0 bases and J 4 bases, leaving 15 bases between the germline ends. The CDR3 loop spans 16 amino acids. CDR1 and CDR2 from the germline V gene are LGHDT and YNNKEL (reference sequence). Here the CDR3 DNA reads TGTGCCAGCAGCCAAGACGGGACACTCGCCATCTATGGCTACACCTTC. This codes for CASSQDGTLAIYGYTF.

The chain couples TRBV10-3 to TRBJ2-1; TRBD2 matches 7 bases. Per the germline V gene, CDR1 is ENHRY and CDR2 is SYGVKD. The CDR3 totals 13 residues. The V gene end was trimmed by 8 bases and the J gene end by 2 bases; junction bases not matched to a gene: 3. CDR3 amino acids: CAIQLATYNEQFF. Here the CDR3 DNA reads TGTGCCATCCAACTAGCGACCTACAATGAGCAGTTCTTC.

The CDR3 nucleotides read TGCAGCGTTTCAGCGACAGATACCTATGGCTACACCTTC. As protein: CSVSATDTYGYTF. The gene calls are TRBV29-1 and TRBJ1-2; D is perhaps TRBD1 (5 bases). Deletions cut 5 bases from V and 4 bases from J, with 14 bases between. This CDR3 comprises 13 residues. Per germline, CDR1 SQVTM and CDR2 ANQGSEA.

The chain employs TRBV6-1 and TRBJ1-1; D is possibly TRBD1 (5 bases). V was pared by 3 bases and J by 1 base, with 6 bases between. Germline V gene data show CDR1 as MNHNS and CDR2 as SASEGT. This CDR3 spans 13 amino acids. CDR3 sequence reads: CASSDRENTEAFF. CDR3 DNA sequence: TGTGCCAGCAGTGACAGGGAGAACACTGAAGCTTTCTTT.

This rearrangement joins TRBV27 to TRBJ2-1; 10 bases agree with TRBD1. The ends lost 6 bases at V and 4 bases at J; junction bases unmatched: 6. There are 15 residues in the CDR3. Germline assignment: CDR1 MNHEY and CDR2 SMNVEV (reference sequence). In DNA, the CDR3 is TGTGCCAGCAGCCCGACAGGGGGCCCTTACAATGAGCAGTTCTTC. It is translated as CASSPTGGPYNEQFF.

This clonotype was detected many times. The chain couples TRBV28 to TRBJ2-7; D is possibly TRBD1 or TRBD2 (5 bases each). Trimming removed 6 bases from V and 1 base from J, with 10 bases in between. The germline V gene has CDR1 MDHEN and CDR2 SYDVKM. This CDR3 has 13 residues. CDR3 nucleotide sequence: TGTGCCAGCAGCTCGGGACCTTCCTACGAGCAGTACTTC. Encoded protein: CASSSGPSYEQYF.